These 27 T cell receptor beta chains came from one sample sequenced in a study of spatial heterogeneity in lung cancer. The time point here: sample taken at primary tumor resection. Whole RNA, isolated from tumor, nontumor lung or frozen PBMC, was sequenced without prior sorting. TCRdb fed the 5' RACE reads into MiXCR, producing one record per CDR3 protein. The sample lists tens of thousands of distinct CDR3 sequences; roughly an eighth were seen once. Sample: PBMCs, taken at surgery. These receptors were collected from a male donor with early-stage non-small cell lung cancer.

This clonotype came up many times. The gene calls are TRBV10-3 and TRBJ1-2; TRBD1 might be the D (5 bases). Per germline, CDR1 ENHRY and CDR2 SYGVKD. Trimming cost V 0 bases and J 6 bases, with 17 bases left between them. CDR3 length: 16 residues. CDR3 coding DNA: TGTGCCATCAGTGAGTCCATTATGAGGGGTTCGCATGGCTACACCTTC. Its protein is CAISESIMRGSHGYTF.

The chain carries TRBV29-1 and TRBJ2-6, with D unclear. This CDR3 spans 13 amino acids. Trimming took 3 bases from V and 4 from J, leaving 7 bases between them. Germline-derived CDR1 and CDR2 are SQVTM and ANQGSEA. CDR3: CSVETSGANVLTF. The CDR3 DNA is TGCAGCGTTGAGACCTCCGGGGCCAACGTCCTGACTTTC.

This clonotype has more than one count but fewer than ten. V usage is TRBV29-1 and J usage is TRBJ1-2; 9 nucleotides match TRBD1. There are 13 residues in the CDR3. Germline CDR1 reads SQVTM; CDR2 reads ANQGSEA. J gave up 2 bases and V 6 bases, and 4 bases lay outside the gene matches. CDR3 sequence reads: CSVGTGLNYGYTF. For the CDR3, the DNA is TGCAGCGTGGGGACAGGGTTAAACTATGGCTACACCTTC.

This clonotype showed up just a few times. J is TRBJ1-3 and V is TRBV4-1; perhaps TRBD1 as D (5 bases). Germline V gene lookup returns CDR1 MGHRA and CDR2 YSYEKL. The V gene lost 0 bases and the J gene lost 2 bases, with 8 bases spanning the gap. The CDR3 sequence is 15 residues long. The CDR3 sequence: CASSQEGGTGNTIYF. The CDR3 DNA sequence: TGCGCCAGCAGCCAAGAGGGGGGAACTGGAAACACCATATATTTT.

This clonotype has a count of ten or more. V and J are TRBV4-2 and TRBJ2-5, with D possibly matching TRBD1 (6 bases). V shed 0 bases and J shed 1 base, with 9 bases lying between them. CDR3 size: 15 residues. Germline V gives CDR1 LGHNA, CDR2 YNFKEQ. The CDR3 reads CASSQDEGVQETQYF. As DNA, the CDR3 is TGTGCCAGCAGCCAAGATGAGGGGGTCCAAGAGACCCAGTACTTC.

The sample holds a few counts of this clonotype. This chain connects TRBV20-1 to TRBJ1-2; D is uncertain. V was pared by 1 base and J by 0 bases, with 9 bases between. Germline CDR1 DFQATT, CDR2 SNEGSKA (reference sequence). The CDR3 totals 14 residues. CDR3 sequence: CSARATGSNYGYTF. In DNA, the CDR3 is TGCAGTGCTAGAGCGACCGGATCTAACTATGGCTACACCTTC.

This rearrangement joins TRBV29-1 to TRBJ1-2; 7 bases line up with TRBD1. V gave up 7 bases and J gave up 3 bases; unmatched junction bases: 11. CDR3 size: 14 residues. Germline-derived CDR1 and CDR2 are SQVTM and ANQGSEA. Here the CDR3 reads CSGGFEGGDYGYTF. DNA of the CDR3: TGCAGCGGAGGCTTTGAAGGGGGCGACTATGGCTACACCTTC.

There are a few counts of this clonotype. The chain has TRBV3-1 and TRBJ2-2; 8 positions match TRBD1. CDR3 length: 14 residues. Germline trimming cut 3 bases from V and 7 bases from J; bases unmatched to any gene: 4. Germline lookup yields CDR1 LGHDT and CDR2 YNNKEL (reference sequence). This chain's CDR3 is CASSHDRGLGELFF. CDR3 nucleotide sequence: TGTGCCAGCAGCCACGACAGGGGTCTCGGGGAGCTGTTTTTT. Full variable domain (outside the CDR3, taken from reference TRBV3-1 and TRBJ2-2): DTAVSQTPKYLVTQMGNDKSIKCEQNLGHDTMYWYKQDSKKFLKIMFSYNNKELIINETVPNRFSPKSPDKAHLNLHINSLELGDSAVYFCASSHDRGLGELFFGEGSRLTVL.

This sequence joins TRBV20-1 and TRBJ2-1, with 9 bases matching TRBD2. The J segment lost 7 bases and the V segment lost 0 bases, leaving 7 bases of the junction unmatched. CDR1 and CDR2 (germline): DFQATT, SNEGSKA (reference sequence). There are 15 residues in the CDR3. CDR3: CSARDAGGPSNEQFF. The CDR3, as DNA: TGCAGTGCTAGAGATGCGGGGGGGCCATCGAATGAGCAGTTCTTC.

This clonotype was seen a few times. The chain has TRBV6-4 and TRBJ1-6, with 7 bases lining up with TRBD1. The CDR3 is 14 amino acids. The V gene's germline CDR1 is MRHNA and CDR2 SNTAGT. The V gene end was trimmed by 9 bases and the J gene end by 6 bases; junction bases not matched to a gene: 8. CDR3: CARLPGQFNSPLHF. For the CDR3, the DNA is TGTGCCAGACTCCCGGGACAGTTTAATTCACCCCTCCACTTT.

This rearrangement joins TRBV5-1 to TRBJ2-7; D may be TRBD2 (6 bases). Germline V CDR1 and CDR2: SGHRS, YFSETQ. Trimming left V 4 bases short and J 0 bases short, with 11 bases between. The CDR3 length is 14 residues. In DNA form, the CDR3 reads TGCGCCAGCAGCCCCGGGGGAGCCTCCTACGAGCAGTACTTC. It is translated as CASSPGGASYEQYF. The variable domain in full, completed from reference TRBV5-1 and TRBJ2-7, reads KAGVTQTPRYLIKTRGQQVTLSCSPISGHRSVSWYQQTPGQGLQFLFEYFSETQRNKGNFPGRFSGRQFSNSRSEMNVSTLELGDSALYLCASSPGGASYEQYFGPGTRLTVT.

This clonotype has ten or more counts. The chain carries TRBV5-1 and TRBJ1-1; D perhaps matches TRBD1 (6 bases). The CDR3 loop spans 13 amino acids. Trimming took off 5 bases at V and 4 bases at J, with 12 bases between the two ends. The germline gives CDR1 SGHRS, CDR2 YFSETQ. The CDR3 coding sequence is TGCGCCAGCAGGACCCAGGGGCCCACTGAAGCTTTCTTT. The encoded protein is CASRTQGPTEAFF.

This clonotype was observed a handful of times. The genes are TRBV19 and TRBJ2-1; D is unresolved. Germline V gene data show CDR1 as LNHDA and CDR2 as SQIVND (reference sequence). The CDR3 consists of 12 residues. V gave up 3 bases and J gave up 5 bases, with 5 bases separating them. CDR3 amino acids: CASSIGDNEQFF. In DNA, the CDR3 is TGTGCCAGTAGTATCGGAGACAATGAGCAGTTCTTC. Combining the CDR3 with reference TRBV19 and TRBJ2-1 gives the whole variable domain DGGITQSPKYLFRKEGQNVTLSCEQNLNHDAMYWYRQDPGQGLRLIYYSQIVNDFQKGDIAEGYSVSREKKESFPLTVTSAQKNPTAFYLCASSIGDNEQFFGPGTRLTVL.

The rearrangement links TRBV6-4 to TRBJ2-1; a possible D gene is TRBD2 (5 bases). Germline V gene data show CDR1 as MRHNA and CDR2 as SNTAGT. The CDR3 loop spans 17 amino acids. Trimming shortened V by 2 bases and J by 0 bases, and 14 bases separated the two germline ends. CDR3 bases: TGTGCCAGCAGTGACAAGCGTCCGCTAGCCTCCTACAATGAGCAGTTCTTC. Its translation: CASSDKRPLASYNEQFF.

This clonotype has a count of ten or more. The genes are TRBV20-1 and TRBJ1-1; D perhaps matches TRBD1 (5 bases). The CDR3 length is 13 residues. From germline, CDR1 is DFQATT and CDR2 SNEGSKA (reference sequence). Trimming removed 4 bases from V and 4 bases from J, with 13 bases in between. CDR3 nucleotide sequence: TGCAGTGCTACCGCTTCCGGGGGCACTGAAGCTTTCTTT. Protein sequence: CSATASGGTEAFF.

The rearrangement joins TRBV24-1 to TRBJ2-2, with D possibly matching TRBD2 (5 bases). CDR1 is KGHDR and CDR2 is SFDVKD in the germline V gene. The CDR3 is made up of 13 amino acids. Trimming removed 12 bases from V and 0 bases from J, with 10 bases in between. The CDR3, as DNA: TGTGCCTCCGAGGGCTCGAACACCGGGGAGCTGTTTTTT. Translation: CASEGSNTGELFF.

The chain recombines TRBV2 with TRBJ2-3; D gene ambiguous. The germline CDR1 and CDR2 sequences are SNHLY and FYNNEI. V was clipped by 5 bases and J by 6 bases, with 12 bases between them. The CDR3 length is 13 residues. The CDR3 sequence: CASSSGPLDTQYF. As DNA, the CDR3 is TGTGCCAGCAGTTCCGGGCCCTTGGATACGCAGTATTTT.

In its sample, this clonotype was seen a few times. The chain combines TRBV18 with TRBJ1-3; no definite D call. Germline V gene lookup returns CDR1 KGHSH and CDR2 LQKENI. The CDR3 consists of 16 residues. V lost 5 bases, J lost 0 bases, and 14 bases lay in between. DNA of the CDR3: TGTGCCAGCTCAACACGACTGACCAGCTCTGGAAACACCATATATTTT. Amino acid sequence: CASSTRLTSSGNTIYF.

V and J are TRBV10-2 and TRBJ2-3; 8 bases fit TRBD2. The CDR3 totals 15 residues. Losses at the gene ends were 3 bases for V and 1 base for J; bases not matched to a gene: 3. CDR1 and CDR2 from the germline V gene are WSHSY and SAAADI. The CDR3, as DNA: TGCGCCAGCAGTGAACAACTAGCGGGCACAGATACGCAGTATTTT. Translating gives CASSEQLAGTDTQYF.

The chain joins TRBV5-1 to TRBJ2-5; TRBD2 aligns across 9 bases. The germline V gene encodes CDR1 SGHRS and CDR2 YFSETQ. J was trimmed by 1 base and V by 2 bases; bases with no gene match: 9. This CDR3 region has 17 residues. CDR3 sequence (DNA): TGCGCCAGCAGCTTTCGACTAGCGGAGAGGCTCCAAGAGACCCAGTACTTC. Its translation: CASSFRLAERLQETQYF.

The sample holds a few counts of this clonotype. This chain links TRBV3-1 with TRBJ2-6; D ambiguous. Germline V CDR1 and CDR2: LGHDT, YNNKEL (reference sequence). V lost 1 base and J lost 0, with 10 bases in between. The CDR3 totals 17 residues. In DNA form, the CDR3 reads TGTGCCAGCAGCCAAGCTAACGGGCGCTCTGGGGCCAACGTCCTGACTTTC. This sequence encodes CASSQANGRSGANVLTF.

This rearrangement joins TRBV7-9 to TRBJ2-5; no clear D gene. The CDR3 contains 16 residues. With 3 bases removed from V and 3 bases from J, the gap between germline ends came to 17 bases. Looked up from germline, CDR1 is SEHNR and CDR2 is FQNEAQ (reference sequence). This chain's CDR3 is CASSFISREEKETQYF. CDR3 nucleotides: TGTGCCAGCAGCTTTATATCCCGTGAAGAAAAAGAGACCCAGTACTTC.

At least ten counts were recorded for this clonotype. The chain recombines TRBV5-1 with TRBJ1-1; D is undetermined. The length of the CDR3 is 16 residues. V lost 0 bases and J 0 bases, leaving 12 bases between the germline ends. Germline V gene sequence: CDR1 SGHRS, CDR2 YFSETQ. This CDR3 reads CASSLGTARMNTEAFF. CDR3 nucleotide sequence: TGCGCCAGCAGCTTGGGGACCGCCCGAATGAACACTGAAGCTTTCTTT.

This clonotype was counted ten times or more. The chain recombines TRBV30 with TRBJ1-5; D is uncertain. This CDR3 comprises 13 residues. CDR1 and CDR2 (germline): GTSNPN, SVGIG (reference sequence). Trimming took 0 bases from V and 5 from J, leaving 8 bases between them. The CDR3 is CAWSVEGYQPQHF. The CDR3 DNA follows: TGTGCCTGGAGTGTAGAGGGCTATCAGCCCCAGCATTTT.

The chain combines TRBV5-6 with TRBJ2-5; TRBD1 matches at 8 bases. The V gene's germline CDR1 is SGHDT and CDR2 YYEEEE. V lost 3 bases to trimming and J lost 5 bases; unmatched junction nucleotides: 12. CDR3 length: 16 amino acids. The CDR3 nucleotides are TGTGCCAGCAGCTACATCACCGGGCAGGGGGCTGAGACCCAGTACTTC. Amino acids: CASSYITGQGAETQYF. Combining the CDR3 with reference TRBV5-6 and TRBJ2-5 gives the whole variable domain DAGVTQSPTHLIKTRGQQVTLRCSPKSGHDTVSWYQQALGQGPQFIFQYYEEEERQRGNFPDRFSGHQFPNYSSELNVNALLLGDSALYLCASSYITGQGAETQYFGPGTRLLVL.

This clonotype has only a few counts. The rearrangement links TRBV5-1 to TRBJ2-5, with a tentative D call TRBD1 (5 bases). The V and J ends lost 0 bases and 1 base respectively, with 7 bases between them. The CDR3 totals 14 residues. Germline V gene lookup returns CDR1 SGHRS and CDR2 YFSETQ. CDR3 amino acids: CASSLGQTQETQYF. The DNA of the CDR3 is TGCGCCAGCAGCTTGGGACAGACCCAAGAGACCCAGTACTTC.

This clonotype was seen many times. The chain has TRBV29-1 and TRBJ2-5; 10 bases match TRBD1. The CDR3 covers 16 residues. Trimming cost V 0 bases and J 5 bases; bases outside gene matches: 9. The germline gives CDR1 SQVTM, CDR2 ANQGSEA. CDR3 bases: TGCAGCGTTGAAGATCTCGGGACAGGGGCTGGTGAGACCCAGTACTTC. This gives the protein CSVEDLGTGAGETQYF.